This T cell receptor beta chain was sequenced during a study of graft-versus-host responses after intestinal transplantation. Looking at the study overall: All recipients were transplanted with multivisceral, liver-intestinal, or isolated intestinal grafts. Each recipient received anti-thymocyte globulin induction, then tacrolimus and steroids for about three years.

Clones were read by immunoSEQ multiplex PCR, and TCRdb kept only the in-frame ones, dropping some. The data show 80,000 to 95,000 clones, under 95% seen once. Germline values: CDR1 SGHVS, CDR2 FNYEAQ. There are 16 residues in the CDR3. The germline V and J ends were trimmed by 5 bases and 8 bases, with 21 bases remaining between them. Study-wide points: Allograft clonal ratios (graft-versus-host to host-versus-graft) were high in patients who had graft-donor T cell macrochimerism. Recipient marrow harbored GvH clones, some of which surfaced first in ileum or blood.

Details on this clone: Its antigen remains unknown.

The sequence derives from a human donor who received an intestinal transplant. The chain employs TRBV7-6 and TRBJ1-4, with D possibly being TRBD1 (6 bases). Sequenced material: unstimulated CD8+ T cells sorted from spleen or lymph node cells, taken before intestinal transplant. The CDR3 sequence: CASSPAGAGGKEKLFF. Here the CDR3 DNA reads TGTGCCAGCAGCCCCGCCGGGGCGGGGGGCAAAGAAAAACTGTTTTTT.